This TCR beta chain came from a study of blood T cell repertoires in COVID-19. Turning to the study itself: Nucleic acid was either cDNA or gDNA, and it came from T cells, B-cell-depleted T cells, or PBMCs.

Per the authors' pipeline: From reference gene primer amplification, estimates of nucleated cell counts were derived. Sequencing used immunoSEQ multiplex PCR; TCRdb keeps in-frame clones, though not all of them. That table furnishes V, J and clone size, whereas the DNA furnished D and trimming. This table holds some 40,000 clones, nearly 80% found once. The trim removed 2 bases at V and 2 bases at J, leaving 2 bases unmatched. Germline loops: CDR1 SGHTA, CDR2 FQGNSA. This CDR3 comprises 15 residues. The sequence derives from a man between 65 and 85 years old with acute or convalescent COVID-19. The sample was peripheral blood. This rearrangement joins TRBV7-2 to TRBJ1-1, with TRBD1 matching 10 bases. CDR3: CASSLTTGGNTEAFF. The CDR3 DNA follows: TGTGCCAGCAGCTTAACGACAGGGGGCAACACTGAAGCTTTCTTT.